This T cell receptor (beta chain) was documented in a study of cytomegalovirus exposure and HLA in healthy donors. Looking at the study overall: Caucasian-associated ancestry cluster membership applied to approximately 80% of nearly 400 genotyped donors. Study-level points and caveats: Researchers counted approximately 160 TCR beta chains as cytomegalovirus-associated.

Losses at the gene ends were 4 bases for V and 2 bases for J; bases not matched to a gene: 4. This CDR3 is built from 14 residues. The germline gives CDR1 SEHNR, CDR2 FQNEAQ (reference sequence). This clone was recorded once. The antigen remains unidentified. PCR used 60 Vbeta primers and 13 Jbeta primers. Here immunoSEQ multiplex PCR was the method, and the copy in TCRdb shows in-frame clones only, minus some. The table has 79,000 or so clones, over 70% seen once. The rearrangement links TRBV7-9 to TRBJ1-1; TRBD1 agrees at 7 bases. Sample: PBMCs. The source is a woman aged 40-49 years in good health and CMV-seropositive. The CDR3 nucleotides are TGTGCCAGCAGCTCGGGACAGCATAACACTGAAGCTTTCTTT. It translates to CASSSGQHNTEAFF.